The clone carrying this TCR beta chain was counted many times. Its antigen is as yet unknown. This sample stems from a study of identical twins. TCRdb re-analysed the 5' RACE reads in MiXCR, keeping a single row per CDR3 protein. Among 350,000 or so distinct CDR3 sequences listed, approximately 8.7% were seen once. This CDR3 contains 16 residues. The V end was cut by 0 bases, the J end by 0 bases, with 9 bases between. CDR1 is SGHRS, CDR2 YFSETQ, per germline. Overall study findings and caveats: Beta out-of-frame sequences displayed a weaker excess of sharing between twins. Fewer insertions characterized abundant cord blood beta clonotypes, whereas memory repertoires showed none. Possibly, invariant MAIT and iNKT cells partly confounded zero-insertion analyses.

The rearrangement uses TRBV5-1 and TRBJ2-2; D remains ambiguous. The receptor was derived from a woman aged 45-65 years in good health. The sequenced sample was naive T cells sorted from blood. The DNA for the CDR3 is TGCGCCAGCAGCTTGGAAACGGGTGCGAACACCGGGGAGCTGTTTTTT. Translation: CASSLETGANTGELFF.